This T cell receptor beta chain was sequenced during a study of immunodeficiency (dated by TCRdb to between 2018 and 2020). Background on the whole study: To search for oligoclonality and VDJ recombination defects, the researchers carried out a repertoire analysis.

Genomic DNA was isolated using the QIAamp DNA Blood Mini Kit and then sent out for immunoSEQ repertoire analysis. CDR3 regions were amplified by multiplex PCR from a standard quantity of genomic DNA template. An Illumina platform was used to sequence the PCR products. Turning to the authors' computational methods: Alignment of sequences was done against a reference, and the V, D and J gene definitions came from IMGT. A nearest-neighbor clustering algorithm merged closely related sequences to remove PCR and sequencing errors. V, D and J usage was examined in productive unique and total sequences using ImmunoSEQ Analyzer tools along with R version 3.6.1. The table was pulled from immuneACCESS by TCRdb, which kept in-frame rearrangements only. Such tables lose some clones; where checked, under half of the loss comes from unresolved V genes, and the rest has no known cause. For V, J and clone size, that table is used; D and trimming come from the DNA. The sample data list around 4,300 clones, and around 90% of these were observed just once. Approximately 4.5% of the sample goes to the ten largest clones.

V lost 6 bases and J lost 4 bases; the stretch between them is 9 bases long. CDR1 and CDR2, per the germline V gene (reference sequence), are LNHDA and SQIVND. Including the terminal cysteine and phenylalanine, the CDR3 comprises 12 residues. Of the read, only the CDR3 DNA is kept; its 36 bases are in frame from base 1. Points the paper makes about the study in general: In the entropy comparisons of patients versus healthy controls, patients were shown as n=3 (open circles), and an effect on thymic development was only suggested as possible. Between patients and controls, productive entropy and V-J pairing of CD4+ T cells looked similar. Severe oligoclonality, as judged by top-100 and total clonotype frequencies, was observed in patient CD8+ T cells but not in patient CD4+ T cells.

CD3+CD4+ T cells were sorted from fresh PBMCs before TCR sequencing. For this clone: Its antigen remains unidentified. No base-level quality is on record; no much larger clone is a single base apart.

Sequencing was done on a sample of CD4+ T cells from blood. In this chain, TRBV19 is recombined with TRBJ1-2; the D gene lacks a confident call. This TCR was sampled from a human donor in good health. The nucleotide sequence is given as TGTGCCAGTAGGCCTAGGGCCTATGGCTACACCTTC. Its translation is CASRPRAYGYTF.